A single sample is the source of the 27 T cell receptor beta chains below, sequenced in a study of regulatory T cells in long-lasting Graves disease. CDR3 regions were amplified by Arm-PCR using iRepertoire HTBI primers to build TCR beta libraries. TCRdb re-called the multiplex PCR reads with MiXCR, one entry per CDR3 protein. The sample contains about 220,000 distinct CDR3 sequences, around 19% of which appear only once. The sample's time point: newly diagnosed GD, antithyroid drugs for less than 3 months. Extracted PBMC RNA gave rise to the TCR library. This sample was shared with a second study, whose subject was T cells in Graves' hyperthyroidism and ophthalmopathy.

Sequences were derived from peripheral blood mononuclear cells (PBMCs), sampled at new diagnosis, from a patient treated with antithyroid drugs. The receptor source for this set is a woman in her twenties or thirties with Graves disease.

This clonotype came up a few times. The chain joins TRBV6-5 to TRBJ2-7, with D unclear. V was cut by 0 bases and J by 0 bases, with 12 bases left in between. CDR3 size: 16 residues. Germline loops: CDR1 MNHEY, CDR2 SVGAGI. DNA of the CDR3: TGTGCCAGCAGTTACTCTGGCAACGCGTACTCCTACGAGCAGTACTTC. It yields the protein CASSYSGNAYSYEQYF.

The gene calls are TRBV9 and TRBJ2-4, with 11 bases identical to TRBD2. The CDR3 extends over 18 amino acids. The germline gives CDR1 SGDLS, CDR2 YYNGEE. V lost 2 bases, J lost 0 bases, and 7 bases stayed unmatched. CDR3 sequence (DNA): TGTGCCAGCAGCGTTACTAGCGGGAGCCCGCTAGCCAAAAACATTCAGTACTTC. Amino acid sequence: CASSVTSGSPLAKNIQYF.

This clonotype appeared a few times. CDR3 sequence reads: CASSPKGSHQETQYF. CDR3 DNA sequence: TGTGCCAGCAGCCCAAAGGGGTCCCACCAAGAGACCCAGTACTTC. This chain connects TRBV7-9 to TRBJ2-5; possibly TRBD1 for D (5 bases). Trimming took off 5 bases at V and 0 bases at J, with 13 bases between the two ends. Germline CDR1 reads SEHNR; CDR2 reads FQNEAQ (reference sequence). This CDR3 comprises 15 residues.

Ten or more counts support this clonotype. J is TRBJ2-2 and V is TRBV28; D is possibly TRBD1 (6 bases). Trimming took off 9 bases at V and 3 bases at J, with 14 bases between the two ends. Germline V gene sequence: CDR1 MDHEN, CDR2 SYDVKM. This CDR3 has 14 residues. The CDR3 here is CASMTGLDTGELFF. The CDR3 bases are TGTGCCAGTATGACAGGCCTTGACACCGGGGAGCTGTTTTTT.

This clonotype was picked up many times. CDR3 in DNA: TGTGCCAGCAGGCCGAGCTCCTACGAGCAGTACTTC. Residues: CASRPSSYEQYF. The chain recombines TRBV28 with TRBJ2-7; D ambiguous. CDR3 length equals 12 residues. V dropped 6 bases and J dropped 0 bases, with 6 bases sitting between them. CDR1 MDHEN and CDR2 SYDVKM come from the germline V gene.

The gene calls are TRBV20-1 and TRBJ1-2; D call uncertain. The ends were cut back, 1 base at V and 0 bases at J, with 3 bases in the middle. Germline CDR1 and CDR2: DFQATT and SNEGSKA (reference sequence). The CDR3 is 12 residues long. The CDR3 coding sequence is TGCAGTGCTAGAGGGGCTAACTATGGCTACACCTTC. Amino acid sequence: CSARGANYGYTF.

Points on this clonotype: A single base separates this from a much larger clone, so it may be a read error. V and J are TRBV6-1 and TRBJ1-2, with D uncertain. In germline, CDR1 is MNHNS, CDR2 SASEGT. The CDR3 runs 13 residues. Trimming cost V 4 bases and J 7 bases, with 13 bases left between them. The CDR3 region has the DNA TGTGCCAGCAGTGCGGACGGAAGCTGTGGCTACACCTTC. Residues: CASSADGSCGYTF.

Turning to this clonotype: This probably arose from a read error, given a far larger clone one base away. V gene TRBV6-5 combines with J gene TRBJ1-1; tentatively, D is TRBD1 (5 bases). The CDR3 contains 13 residues. Germline V gene lookup returns CDR1 MNHEY and CDR2 SVGAGI. The CDR3 DNA reads TGTGCCAGCAGTGGGACGGAGAACACTGAATCTTTCTTT. It translates to CASSGTENTESFF.

This clonotype was seen ten or more times. This chain joins TRBV30 and TRBJ2-7, with 7 nucleotides matching TRBD1. Germline V gene lookup returns CDR1 GTSNPN and CDR2 SVGIG (reference sequence). CDR3 length: 18 residues. Trimming cost V 5 bases and J 1 base; bases outside gene matches: 20. This chain's CDR3 is CAWGFSPPGQIISYEQYF. In DNA form, the CDR3 reads TGTGCCTGGGGTTTTTCTCCACCGGGACAGATAATTTCCTACGAGCAGTACTTC.

This clonotype appeared many times. This rearrangement joins TRBV6-1 to TRBJ2-7, with no clear D. The CDR3 consists of 14 residues. Per the germline V gene, CDR1 is MNHNS and CDR2 is SASEGT. V was trimmed by 2 bases and J by 6 bases, leaving 14 bases between them. The CDR3, as DNA: TGTGCCAGCAGTGAATCGTGGGGTAAGCTCGAGCAGTACTTC. The encoded protein is CASSESWGKLEQYF.

This clonotype was seen only once. The chain combines TRBV27 with TRBJ2-1; D possibly corresponds to TRBD2 (6 bases). CDR1 MNHEY and CDR2 SMNVEV come from the germline V gene (reference sequence). Trimming removed 3 bases from V and 2 bases from J, with 8 bases in between. The CDR3 totals 14 residues. CDR3 amino acids: CASSFSSAYNEQFF. CDR3 DNA sequence: TGTGCCAGCAGTTTTTCTAGCGCCTACAATGAGCAGTTCTTC.

Notes on this clonotype: A far larger clone is just one base off, so this is likely a read error. The chain links TRBV10-3 to TRBJ2-1; TRBD2 matches 8 bases. Germline V gene lookup returns CDR1 ENHRY and CDR2 SYGVKD. The J segment lost 2 bases and the V segment lost 5 bases, leaving 5 bases of the junction unmatched. The CDR3 totals 15 residues. CDR3 in amino acids: CAISWVSGTYNEQFF. CDR3 DNA: TGTGCCATCAGTTGGGTTAGCGGGACCTACAATGAGCAGTTCTTC.

There are many counts of this clonotype. The chain has TRBV27 and TRBJ2-1; 9 bases match TRBD1. The length of the CDR3 is 15 residues. Trimming at V came to 6 bases and at J to 3 bases, leaving 6 bases not matched to a gene. In germline, CDR1 is MNHEY, CDR2 SMNVEV (reference sequence). CDR3: CASSPDRGVYNEQFF. CDR3 DNA: TGTGCCAGCAGCCCGGACAGGGGCGTCTACAATGAGCAGTTCTTC.

Note on this clonotype: An end of the junction does not agree with germline; a read error may underlie this. This chain links TRBV9 with TRBJ1-2; no reliable D call. Germline values: CDR1 SGDLS, CDR2 YYNGEE. The CDR3 runs 15 residues. The CDR3 DNA follows: TGTGCCAGCAGCGGAGCAGACTGGGCTAACTATGGCTACATCTTT. Its translation: CASSGADWANYGYIF.

Ten or more counts support this clonotype. CDR3 sequence (DNA): TGTGCCAGCAGCCCTGGGGCCAAGAACACTGAAGCTTTCTTT. It encodes CASSPGAKNTEAFF. V gene TRBV7-9 combines with J gene TRBJ1-1, with D maybe TRBD1 (5 bases). The V and J ends lost 5 bases and 1 base respectively, with 11 bases between them. Germline V CDR1 and CDR2: SEHNR, FQNEAQ (reference sequence). The CDR3 has 14 residues.

The sample holds many counts of this clonotype. This CDR3 reads CASSYGFTEGEQYF. The DNA for the CDR3 is TGTGCCAGCAGTTACGGGTTCACCGAGGGTGAGCAGTACTTC. The rearrangement uses TRBV6-9 and TRBJ2-7; tentatively, D is TRBD2 (5 bases). Trimming shortened V by 3 bases and J by 7 bases, and 16 bases separated the two germline ends. The V gene's germline CDR1 is MNHGY and CDR2 SVAAGI. The CDR3 loop spans 14 amino acids.

This clonotype was detected ten times or more. This chain uses TRBV7-2 with TRBJ2-1, with D perhaps matching TRBD1 (5 bases). CDR3 size: 13 residues. The germline CDR1 and CDR2 sequences are SGHTA and FQGNSA. Trimming pared 5 bases from V and 8 bases from J, leaving 13 bases between. Written as DNA, the CDR3 is TGTGCCAGCAGCCCCCACAGGCCGGATGAGCAGTTCTTC. Protein: CASSPHRPDEQFF.

Ten or more counts support this clonotype. The chain couples TRBV11-2 to TRBJ2-5; TRBD2 is a possible D gene (5 bases). Trimming took off 1 base at V and 4 bases at J, with 10 bases between the two ends. Germline V gene sequence: CDR1 SGHAT, CDR2 FQNNGV. This CDR3 contains 14 residues. The CDR3 spells CASSLAEGRETQYF. The CDR3 nucleotides are TGTGCCAGCAGCTTAGCAGAGGGCCGAGAGACCCAGTACTTC.

This clonotype was seen at least ten times. The J gene is TRBJ1-2, the V gene TRBV30, with TRBD1 matching over 9 bases. The CDR3 loop spans 13 amino acids. The V gene's germline CDR1 is GTSNPN and CDR2 SVGIG (reference sequence). V was pared by 3 bases and J by 5 bases, with 4 bases of the junction left unmatched. The CDR3 DNA reads TGTGCCTGGAGGGAACAGGGGGCGTATGGCTACACCTTC. Amino acid sequence: CAWREQGAYGYTF.

Notes on this clonotype: Since a far larger clone is one base different, this is likely a read error. V and J are TRBV10-3 and TRBJ1-1, with a weak D call TRBD1 (6 bases). This CDR3 has 14 residues. V lost 6 bases and J lost 4, with 15 bases in between. Germline CDR1 is ENHRY and CDR2 is SYGVKD. CDR3 in amino acids: CAISEQGGGTEAFF. In DNA, the CDR3 is TGTGCCATCAGCGAACAGGGTGGAGGCACTGAAGCTTTCTTT.

This clonotype appeared many times. The chain carries TRBV6-2 or TRBV6-3 and TRBJ2-1; the match to TRBD2 covers 9 bases. The CDR3 has 15 residues. The V and J ends lost 7 bases and 8 bases, in that order; junction bases with no gene match: 12. The germline V gene encodes CDR1 MNHEY and CDR2 SVGEGT. The CDR3 nucleotides are TGTGCCAGCATTCGGCTAGCGGGATTCGAAGATGAGCAGTTCTTC. Encoded protein: CASIRLAGFEDEQFF.

Concerning this clonotype itself: A much larger clonotype is one base distant, so this may be a read error. This sequence joins TRBV14 and TRBJ2-1; TRBD1 matches at 9 bases. This CDR3 spans 17 amino acids. In germline, CDR1 is SGHDN, CDR2 FVKESK. CDR3 sequence: CASSHLTGGGLGNEQLF. The CDR3, as DNA: TGTGCCAGCAGCCACCTAACAGGGGGCGGTCTGGGGAATGAGCAGCTCTTC. Drawing the rest from reference TRBV14 and TRBJ2-1, the complete variable domain is EAGVTQFPSHSVIEKGQTVTLRCDPISGHDNLYWYRRVMGKEIKFLLHFVKESKQDESGMPNNRFLAERTGGTYSTLKVQPAELEDSGVYFCASSHLTGGGLGNEQLFGPGTRLTVL.

This clonotype was observed at least ten times. DNA for the CDR3: TGTGCCAGCAGCTTTTTCCAAGAGACCCAGTACTTC. This codes for CASSFFQETQYF. The chain recombines TRBV5-5 with TRBJ2-5; D is unresolved. This CDR3 is built from 12 residues. Germline values: CDR1 SGHKS, CDR2 YYEKEE (reference sequence). Trimming shortened V by 2 bases and J by 1 base, and 3 bases separated the two germline ends.

The chain carries TRBV19 and TRBJ1-5, with no clear D. The V gene's germline CDR1 is LNHDA and CDR2 SQIVND (reference sequence). This CDR3 has 12 amino acids. V lost 3 bases, J lost 4 bases, and 4 bases lay in between. The CDR3 protein is CASSMENQPQHF. The CDR3 DNA is TGTGCCAGTAGTATGGAGAATCAGCCCCAGCATTTT.

This clonotype was counted between two and nine times. V is TRBV7-9 and J is TRBJ2-1; 12 nucleotides match TRBD1. CDR3 size: 17 residues. Germline-derived CDR1 and CDR2 are SEHNR and FQNEAQ (reference sequence). Trimming removed 6 bases from V and 2 bases from J; junction bases left unmatched: 8. The CDR3 DNA reads TGTGCCAGCAGGCGATACCGGGACAGGGGGCCCTACAATGAGCAGTTCTTC. It yields the protein CASRRYRDRGPYNEQFF.

This clonotype was observed at least ten times. The V gene is TRBV27, the J gene TRBJ2-1; 7 positions agree with TRBD1. Germline CDR1 reads MNHEY; CDR2 reads SMNVEV (reference sequence). Germline trimming cut 5 bases from V and 7 bases from J; bases unmatched to any gene: 11. This CDR3 spans 15 amino acids. CDR3 in amino acids: CASSPSRQGGNEQFF. DNA for the CDR3: TGTGCCAGCAGTCCCTCCCGACAGGGTGGTAATGAGCAGTTCTTC.

The chain joins TRBV30 to TRBJ2-2; no clear D. The CDR3 is made up of 12 amino acids. Germline V gives CDR1 GTSNPN, CDR2 SVGIG (reference sequence). V gave up 4 bases and J gave up 6 bases, with 9 bases separating them. In nucleotides, the CDR3 is TGTGCCTGGAATAACTACGCCGGGGAGCTGTTTTTT. Encoded protein: CAWNNYAGELFF.